A single sample gave rise to the 17 T cell receptor beta chains below, sequenced in a study of T cell responses to AZD1222 COVID-19 vaccine. Profiling relied on immunoSEQ multiplex PCR, and the TCRdb table lists in-frame clones only, not all of them. This table has some 120,000 clones, about 90% appearing once. The source was peripheral blood, collected 28 days after the second AZD1222 dose. The receptor source for this set is an adult who received the AZD1222 COVID-19 vaccine.

The rearrangement links TRBV27 to TRBJ1-5; TRBD1 matches at 7 bases. Per germline, CDR1 MNHEY and CDR2 SMNVEV (reference sequence). The CDR3 has 14 amino acids. V lost 6 bases and J lost 1; bases outside the gene matches: 3. The CDR3, as DNA: TGTGCCAGCAGGGCAGGGGGAAGCAATCAGCCCCAGCATTTT. Amino acids: CASRAGGSNQPQHF.

This chain links TRBV25-1 with TRBJ2-2; 8 bases agree with TRBD1. With 7 bases clipped from V and 8 bases from J, the junction kept 18 bases outside the gene matches. CDR1 and CDR2 from the germline V gene are MGHDK and SYGVNS. The CDR3 extends over 17 amino acids. CDR3 coding DNA: TGTGCCAGCACTCAGACTACAGGGGGGAATTTACGAGGGGAGCTGTTTTTT. Translation: CASTQTTGGNLRGELFF. Supplemented by reference TRBV25-1 and TRBJ2-2, the full variable domain reads EADIYQTPRYLVIGTGKKITLECSQTMGHDKMYWYQQDPGMELHLIHYSYGVNSTEKGDLSSESTVSRIRTEHFPLTLESARPSHTSQYLCASTQTTGGNLRGELFFGEGSRLTVL.

The rearrangement links TRBV19 to TRBJ2-1; possible D gene TRBD1, 6 bases. Germline V gene data show CDR1 as LNHDA and CDR2 as SQIVND (reference sequence). The V end lost 4 bases, the J end lost 2 bases, and 12 bases lay between the germline ends. This CDR3 is built from 15 residues. The CDR3 region has the DNA TGTGCCAGTAGTAGGTTGGGGACAACCTACAATGAGCAGTTCTTC. It translates to CASSRLGTTYNEQFF. Based on the CDR3 plus reference TRBV19 and TRBJ2-1, the full variable domain is DGGITQSPKYLFRKEGQNVTLSCEQNLNHDAMYWYRQDPGQGLRLIYYSQIVNDFQKGDIAEGYSVSREKKESFPLTVTSAQKNPTAFYLCASSRLGTTYNEQFFGPGTRLTVL.

The chain carries TRBV5-4 and TRBJ2-7; a possible D gene is TRBD2 (6 bases). The CDR3 covers 13 residues. V shed 5 bases and J shed 5 bases, with 14 bases lying between them. From germline, CDR1 is SGHNT and CDR2 YYREEE (reference sequence). The CDR3 DNA is TGTGCCAGCAGGGCCCCCGGGGAGGACGAGCAGTACTTC. It is translated as CASRAPGEDEQYF.

Only a few counts were recorded for this clone. The chain has TRBV30 and TRBJ2-1; 13 bases map to TRBD2. Trimming at V came to 8 bases and at J to 3 bases, leaving 1 base not matched to a gene. Germline-derived CDR1 and CDR2 are GTSNPN and SVGIG (reference sequence). There are 13 residues in the CDR3. For the CDR3, the DNA is TGTGCCGGGACTAGCGGGAACTACAATGAGCAGTTCTTC. Translated: CAGTSGNYNEQFF.

The gene calls are TRBV7-2 and TRBJ1-4; 7 positions agree with TRBD1. The J segment lost 0 bases and the V segment lost 4 bases, leaving 5 bases of the junction unmatched. The germline CDR1 and CDR2 sequences are SGHTA and FQGNSA. The CDR3 is 16 amino acids. DNA for the CDR3: TGTGCCAGCAGCTCCAAAACAGGGGCAACTAATGAAAAACTGTTTTTT. Protein product: CASSSKTGATNEKLFF.

This clone was found a few times. The rearrangement joins TRBV21-1 to TRBJ1-1; the table's D call, TRBD1, was not checked against the DNA. TRBV21-1 is an annotated pseudogene. CDR3 length equals 15 residues. The CDR3 loop is CASSKGMDRVSEAFF. The CDR3 nucleotides read TGTGCCAGCAGCAAAGGGATGGACAGGGTATCTGAAGCTTTCTTT.

This chain joins TRBV28 and TRBJ2-1, with D perhaps matching TRBD2 (6 bases). The CDR3 spans 13 residues. The germline V gene encodes CDR1 MDHEN and CDR2 SYDVKM. With 2 bases removed from V and 10 bases from J, the gap between germline ends came to 12 bases. CDR3 bases: TGTGCCAGCAGTTTAGGAACTAGCTGGGAGCAGTTCTTC. Translating gives CASSLGTSWEQFF.

The J gene is TRBJ1-5, the V gene TRBV4-2, with D perhaps matching TRBD1 (5 bases). The germline gives CDR1 LGHNA, CDR2 YNFKEQ. The CDR3 covers 18 residues. V lost 0 bases and J 2 bases, leaving 17 bases between the germline ends. The CDR3 region is CASSQDTRGAQGNQPQHF. In DNA form, the CDR3 reads TGTGCCAGCAGCCAAGATACGAGGGGAGCCCAAGGCAATCAGCCCCAGCATTTT.

The V and J genes are TRBV13 and TRBJ1-6; D perhaps matches TRBD1 (5 bases). V was clipped by 0 bases and J by 6 bases, with 9 bases between them. Per the germline V gene, CDR1 is PRHDT and CDR2 is FYEKMQ (reference sequence). CDR3 length equals 15 residues. The CDR3 here is CASSLGLGLNSPLHF. DNA for the CDR3: TGTGCCAGCAGCTTAGGCCTGGGGCTTAATTCACCCCTCCACTTT.

V usage is TRBV7-2 and J usage is TRBJ2-5; TRBD2 agrees at 15 bases. J gave up 2 bases and V 5 bases, and 3 bases lay outside the gene matches. Germline-derived CDR1 and CDR2 are SGHTA and FQGNSA. This CDR3 is 16 amino acids long. The CDR3 loop reads CASSPGLAGGQETQYF. DNA for the CDR3: TGTGCCAGCAGCCCAGGACTAGCGGGAGGGCAAGAGACCCAGTACTTC.

The gene calls are TRBV7-3 and TRBJ2-1, with 7 bases lining up with TRBD1. The CDR3 runs 16 residues. The germline gives CDR1 SGHTA, CDR2 FQGTGA. The ends lost 5 bases at V and 4 bases at J; junction bases unmatched: 11. The CDR3 reads CASSATGSRSYNEQFF. CDR3 DNA sequence: TGTGCCAGCAGCGCGACAGGGTCACGATCGTACAATGAGCAGTTCTTC.

This clone was detected once. The chain recombines TRBV30 with TRBJ1-1; D gene uncertain. The V gene's germline CDR1 is GTSNPN and CDR2 SVGIG (reference sequence). The V gene lost 4 bases and the J gene lost 1 base, with 7 bases spanning the gap. The CDR3 spans 12 residues. The CDR3 nucleotides are TGTGCCTGGATCGAGGGGAACACTGAAGCTTTCTTT. This codes for CAWIEGNTEAFF.

This sequence joins TRBV6-5 and TRBJ1-3; no definite D call. The CDR3 covers 16 residues. Germline-derived CDR1 and CDR2 are MNHEY and SVGAGI. Trimming cost V 0 bases and J 2 bases, with 11 bases left between them. The CDR3 region is CASSYSGSDTGNTIYF. The DNA of the CDR3 is TGTGCCAGCAGTTACTCGGGCAGCGACACTGGAAACACCATATATTTT.

The V and J genes are TRBV27 and TRBJ2-5, with D perhaps given as TRBD1 or TRBD2 (6 bases each). CDR3 length: 15 residues. CDR1 and CDR2 (germline): MNHEY, SMNVEV (reference sequence). V was shortened by 6 bases and J by 1 base, with 15 bases between the two germline ends. The CDR3 loop reads CASSPGGGSQETQYF. The CDR3 nucleotides read TGTGCCAGCAGCCCCGGAGGGGGGTCCCAAGAGACCCAGTACTTC.

The rearrangement uses TRBV6-5 and TRBJ1-2, with TRBD1 as a possible D gene (5 bases). The CDR3 is 12 amino acids. V lost 5 bases and J lost 6, with 10 bases in between. Germline CDR1 MNHEY, CDR2 SVGAGI. This CDR3 reads CASSRPGNGYTF. CDR3 sequence (DNA): TGTGCCAGCAGTCGGCCAGGGAATGGCTACACCTTC.

This chain links TRBV29-1 with TRBJ2-5; TRBD1 agrees at 10 bases. Germline lookup yields CDR1 SQVTM and CDR2 ANQGSEA. This CDR3 is 12 amino acids long. V was clipped by 7 bases and J by 4 bases; unmatched bases: 3. Written as DNA, the CDR3 is TGCAGCGGATGGACAGGGGGAGAGACCCAGTACTTC. Translating it yields CSGWTGGETQYF. Complete variable domain (other parts from reference TRBV29-1 and TRBJ2-5): SAVISQKPSRDICQRGTSLTIQCQVDSQVTMMFWYRQQPGQSLTLIATANQGSEATYESGFVIDKFPISRPNLTFSTLTVSNMSPEDSSIYLCSGWTGGETQYFGPGTRLLVL.